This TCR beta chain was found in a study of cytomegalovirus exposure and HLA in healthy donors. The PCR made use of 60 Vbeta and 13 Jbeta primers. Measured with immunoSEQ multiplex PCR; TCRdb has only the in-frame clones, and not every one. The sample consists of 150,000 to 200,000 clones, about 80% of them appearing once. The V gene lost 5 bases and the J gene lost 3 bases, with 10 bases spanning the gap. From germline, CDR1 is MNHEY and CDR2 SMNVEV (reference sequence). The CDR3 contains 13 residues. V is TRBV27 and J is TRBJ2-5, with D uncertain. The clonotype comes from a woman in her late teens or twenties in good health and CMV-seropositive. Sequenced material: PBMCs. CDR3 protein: CASSQPLEETQYF. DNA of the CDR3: TGTGCCAGCAGTCAACCCCTAGAAGAGACCCAGTACTTC.